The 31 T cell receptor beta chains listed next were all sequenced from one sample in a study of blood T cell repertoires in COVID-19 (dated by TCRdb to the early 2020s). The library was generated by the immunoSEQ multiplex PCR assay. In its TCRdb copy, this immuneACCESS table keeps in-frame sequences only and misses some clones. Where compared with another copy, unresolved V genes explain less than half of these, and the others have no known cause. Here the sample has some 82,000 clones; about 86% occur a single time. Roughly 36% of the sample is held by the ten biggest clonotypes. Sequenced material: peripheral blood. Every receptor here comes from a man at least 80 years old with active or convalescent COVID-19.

CDR3 amino acids: CASSKRTGGDYGYTF. As DNA, the CDR3 is TGTGCCAGTAGTAAGCGGACAGGGGGAGACTATGGCTACACCTTC. The J gene is TRBJ1-2, the V gene TRBV19; TRBD1 aligns across 10 bases. The CDR3 has 15 residues. J lost 3 bases, V lost 4 bases, and 5 bases had no gene match. CDR1 is LNHDA and CDR2 is SQIVND in the germline V gene (reference sequence).

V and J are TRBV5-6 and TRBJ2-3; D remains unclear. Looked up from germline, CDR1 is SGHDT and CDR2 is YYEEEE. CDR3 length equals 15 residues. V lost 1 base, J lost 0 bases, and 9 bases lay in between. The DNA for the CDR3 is TGTGCCAGCAGCTTGCTGCCAACTAGCACAGATACGCAGTATTTT. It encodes CASSLLPTSTDTQYF. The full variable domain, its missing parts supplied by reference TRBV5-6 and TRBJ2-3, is DAGVTQSPTHLIKTRGQQVTLRCSPKSGHDTVSWYQQALGQGPQFIFQYYEEEERQRGNFPDRFSGHQFPNYSSELNVNALLLGDSALYLCASSLLPTSTDTQYFGPGTRLTVL.

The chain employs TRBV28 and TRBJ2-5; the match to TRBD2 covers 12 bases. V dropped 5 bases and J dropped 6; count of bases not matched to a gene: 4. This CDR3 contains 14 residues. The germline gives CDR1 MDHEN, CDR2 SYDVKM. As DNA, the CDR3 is TGTGCCAGCAGTCCGACTAGCGGGAGAAAGACCCAGTACTTC. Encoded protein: CASSPTSGRKTQYF.

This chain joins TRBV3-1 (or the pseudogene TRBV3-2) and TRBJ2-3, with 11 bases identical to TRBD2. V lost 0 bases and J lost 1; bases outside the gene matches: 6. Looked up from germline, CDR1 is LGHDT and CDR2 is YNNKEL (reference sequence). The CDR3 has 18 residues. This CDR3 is CASSQEASGGLGTDTQYF. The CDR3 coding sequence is TGTGCCAGCAGCCAAGAGGCTAGCGGGGGGCTTGGCACAGATACGCAGTATTTT.

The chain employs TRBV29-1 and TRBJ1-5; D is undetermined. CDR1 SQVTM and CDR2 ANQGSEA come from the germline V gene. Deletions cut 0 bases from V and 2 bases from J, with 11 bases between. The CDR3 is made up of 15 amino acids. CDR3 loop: CSVEDVKEGNQPQHF. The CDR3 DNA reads TGCAGCGTTGAAGATGTGAAGGAGGGCAATCAGCCCCAGCATTTT.

CDR3 nucleotide sequence: TGCAGCGTTGATCCAGGGGGCTTCGGAGATACGCAGTATTTT. It is translated as CSVDPGGFGDTQYF. The V and J genes are TRBV29-1 and TRBJ2-3, with 8 bases fitting TRBD1. Germline CDR1 is SQVTM and CDR2 is ANQGSEA. The V gene end was trimmed by 3 bases and the J gene end by 5 bases; junction bases not matched to a gene: 7. The CDR3 is made up of 14 amino acids.

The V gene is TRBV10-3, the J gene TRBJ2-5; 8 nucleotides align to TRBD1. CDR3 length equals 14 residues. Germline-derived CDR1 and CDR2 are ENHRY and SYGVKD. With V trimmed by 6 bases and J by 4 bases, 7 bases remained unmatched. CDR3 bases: TGTGCCATCAGAGACAATACAGGGGGAGAGACCCAGTACTTC. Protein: CAIRDNTGGETQYF.

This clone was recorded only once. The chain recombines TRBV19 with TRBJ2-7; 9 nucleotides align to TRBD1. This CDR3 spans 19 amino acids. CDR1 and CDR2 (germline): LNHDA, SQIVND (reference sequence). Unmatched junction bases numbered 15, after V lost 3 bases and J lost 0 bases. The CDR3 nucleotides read TGTGCCAGTAGTATCTCTTATACTGACCCGGGACAGGGCTCCTACGAGCAGTACTTC. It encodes CASSISYTDPGQGSYEQYF.

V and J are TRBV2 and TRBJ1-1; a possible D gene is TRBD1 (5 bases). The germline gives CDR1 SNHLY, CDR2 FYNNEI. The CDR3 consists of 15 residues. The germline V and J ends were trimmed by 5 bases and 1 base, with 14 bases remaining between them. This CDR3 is CASSNLAQANTEAFF. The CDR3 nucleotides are TGTGCCAGCAGTAACCTGGCACAGGCGAACACTGAAGCTTTCTTT.

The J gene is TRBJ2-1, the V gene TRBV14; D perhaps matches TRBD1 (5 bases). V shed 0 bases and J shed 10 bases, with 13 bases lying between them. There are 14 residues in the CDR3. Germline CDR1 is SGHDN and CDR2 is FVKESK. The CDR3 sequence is CASSQDWATDEQFF. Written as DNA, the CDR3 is TGTGCCAGCAGCCAAGATTGGGCGACAGACGAGCAGTTCTTC.

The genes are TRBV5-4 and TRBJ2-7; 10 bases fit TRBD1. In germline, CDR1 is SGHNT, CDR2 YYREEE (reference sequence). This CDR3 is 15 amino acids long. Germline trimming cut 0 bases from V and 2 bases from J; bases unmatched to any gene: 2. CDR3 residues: CASSLGGQGTYEQYF. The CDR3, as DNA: TGTGCCAGCAGCTTGGGGGGACAGGGGACCTACGAGCAGTACTTC. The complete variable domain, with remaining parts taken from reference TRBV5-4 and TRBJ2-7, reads ETGVTQSPTHLIKTRGQQVTLRCSSQSGHNTVSWYQQALGQGPQFIFQYYREEENGRGNFPPRFSGLQFPNYSSELNVNALELDDSALYLCASSLGGQGTYEQYFGPGTRLTVT.

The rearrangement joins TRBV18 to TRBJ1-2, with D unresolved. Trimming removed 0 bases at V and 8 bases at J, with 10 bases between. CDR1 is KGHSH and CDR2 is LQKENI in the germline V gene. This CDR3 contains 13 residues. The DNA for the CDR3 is TGTGCCAGCTCACCACCCCTTGAGGAAGGCTACACCTTC. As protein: CASSPPLEEGYTF.

CDR3: CASSPSGGINEEQFF. The CDR3 region has the DNA TGCGCCAGCAGCCCTAGCGGGGGAATAAATGAAGAGCAGTTCTTC. The gene calls are TRBV5-1 and TRBJ2-1; 10 bases line up with TRBD2. This CDR3 has 15 residues. The V segment lost 4 bases and the J segment 10 bases; nucleotides outside the gene matches: 11. Looked up from germline, CDR1 is SGHRS and CDR2 is YFSETQ. The whole variable domain, remainder taken from reference TRBV5-1 and TRBJ2-1, is KAGVTQTPRYLIKTRGQQVTLSCSPISGHRSVSWYQQTPGQGLQFLFEYFSETQRNKGNFPGRFSGRQFSNSRSEMNVSTLELGDSALYLCASSPSGGINEEQFFGPGTRLTVL.

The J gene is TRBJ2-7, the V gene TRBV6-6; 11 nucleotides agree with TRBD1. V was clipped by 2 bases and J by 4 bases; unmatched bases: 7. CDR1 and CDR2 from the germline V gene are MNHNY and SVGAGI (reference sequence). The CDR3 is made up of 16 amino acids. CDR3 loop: CASSYLGGQGAYEQYF. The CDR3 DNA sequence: TGTGCCAGCAGTTACCTGGGTGGACAGGGGGCTTACGAGCAGTACTTC.

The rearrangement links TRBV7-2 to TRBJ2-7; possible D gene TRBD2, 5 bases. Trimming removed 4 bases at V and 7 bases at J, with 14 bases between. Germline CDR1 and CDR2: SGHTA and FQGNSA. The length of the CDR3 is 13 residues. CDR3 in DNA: TGTGCCAGCAGCTCACAGCGGCGAGGTGAGCAGTACTTC. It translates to CASSSQRRGEQYF.

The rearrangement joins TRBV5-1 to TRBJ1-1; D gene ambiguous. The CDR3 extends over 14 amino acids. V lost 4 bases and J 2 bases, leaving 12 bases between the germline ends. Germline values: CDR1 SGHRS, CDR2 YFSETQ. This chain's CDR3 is CASSVDITNTEAFF. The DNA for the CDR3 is TGCGCCAGCAGCGTTGACATAACCAACACTGAAGCTTTCTTT.

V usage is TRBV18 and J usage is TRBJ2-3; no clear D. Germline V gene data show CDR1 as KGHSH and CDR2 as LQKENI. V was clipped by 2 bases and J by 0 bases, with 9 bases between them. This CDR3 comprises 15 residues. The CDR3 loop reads CASSPTLTSTDTQYF. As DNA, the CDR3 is TGTGCCAGCTCACCAACTCTTACTAGCACAGATACGCAGTATTTT.

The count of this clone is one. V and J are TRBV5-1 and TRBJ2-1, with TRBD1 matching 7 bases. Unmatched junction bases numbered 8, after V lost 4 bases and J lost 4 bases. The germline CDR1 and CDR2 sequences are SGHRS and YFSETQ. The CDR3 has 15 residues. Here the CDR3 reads CASSATGDPYNEQFF. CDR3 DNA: TGCGCCAGCAGCGCTACAGGGGACCCTTACAATGAGCAGTTCTTC.

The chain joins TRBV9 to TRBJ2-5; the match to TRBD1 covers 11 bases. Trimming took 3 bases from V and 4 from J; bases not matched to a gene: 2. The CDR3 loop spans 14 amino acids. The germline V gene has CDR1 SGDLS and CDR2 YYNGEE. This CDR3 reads CASSGGQGGETQYF. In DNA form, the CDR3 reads TGTGCCAGCAGCGGGGGACAGGGGGGAGAGACCCAGTACTTC.

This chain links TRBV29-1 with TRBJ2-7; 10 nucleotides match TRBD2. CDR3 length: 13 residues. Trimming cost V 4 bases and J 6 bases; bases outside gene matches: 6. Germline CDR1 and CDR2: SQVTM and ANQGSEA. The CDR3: CSVAPSGRVEQYF. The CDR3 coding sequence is TGCAGCGTTGCTCCTAGCGGGAGAGTCGAGCAGTACTTC.

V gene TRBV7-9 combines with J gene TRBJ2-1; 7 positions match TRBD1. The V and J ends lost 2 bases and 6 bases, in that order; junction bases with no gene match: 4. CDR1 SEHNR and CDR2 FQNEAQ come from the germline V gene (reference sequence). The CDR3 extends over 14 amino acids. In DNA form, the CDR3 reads TGTGCCAGCAGCTTATTGACAGGGAGCAATGAGCAGTTCTTC. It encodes CASSLLTGSNEQFF.

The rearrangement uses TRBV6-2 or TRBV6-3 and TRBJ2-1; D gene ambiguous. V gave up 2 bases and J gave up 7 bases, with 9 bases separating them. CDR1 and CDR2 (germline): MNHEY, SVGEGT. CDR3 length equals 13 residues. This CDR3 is CASSYMRENEQFF. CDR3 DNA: TGTGCCAGCAGTTACATGAGAGAAAATGAGCAGTTCTTC.

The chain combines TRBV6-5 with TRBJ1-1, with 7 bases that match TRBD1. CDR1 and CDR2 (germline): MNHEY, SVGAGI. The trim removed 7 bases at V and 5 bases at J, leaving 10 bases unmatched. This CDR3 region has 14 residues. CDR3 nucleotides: TGTGCCAGCATTAGGGGGCGGGAGGGGACTGAAGCTTTCTTT. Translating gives CASIRGREGTEAFF.

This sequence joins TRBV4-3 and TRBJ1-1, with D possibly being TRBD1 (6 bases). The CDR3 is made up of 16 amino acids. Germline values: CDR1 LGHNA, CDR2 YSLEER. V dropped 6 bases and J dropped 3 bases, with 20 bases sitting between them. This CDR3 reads CASSPDARGGDTEAFF. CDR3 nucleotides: TGCGCCAGCAGTCCTGACGCGAGAGGGGGGGACACTGAAGCTTTCTTT.

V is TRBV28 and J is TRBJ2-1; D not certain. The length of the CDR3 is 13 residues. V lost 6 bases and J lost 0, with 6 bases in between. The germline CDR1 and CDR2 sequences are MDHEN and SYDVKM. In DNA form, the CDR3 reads TGTGCCAGCAGGGCGGCCTCCTACAATGAGCAGTTCTTC. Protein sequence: CASRAASYNEQFF.

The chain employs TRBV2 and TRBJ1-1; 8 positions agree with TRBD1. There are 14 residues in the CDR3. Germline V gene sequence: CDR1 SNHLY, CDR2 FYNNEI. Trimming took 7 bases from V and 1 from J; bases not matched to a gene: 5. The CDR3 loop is CASKGDRSNTEAFF. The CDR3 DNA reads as TGTGCCAGCAAGGGGGACAGGTCGAACACTGAAGCTTTCTTT.

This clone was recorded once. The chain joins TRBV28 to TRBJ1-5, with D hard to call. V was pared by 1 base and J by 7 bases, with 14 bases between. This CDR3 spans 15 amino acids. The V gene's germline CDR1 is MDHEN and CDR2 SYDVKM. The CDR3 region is CASSLFTRGSQPQHF. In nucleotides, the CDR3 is TGTGCCAGCAGTTTATTCACCCGAGGTAGCCAGCCCCAGCATTTT.

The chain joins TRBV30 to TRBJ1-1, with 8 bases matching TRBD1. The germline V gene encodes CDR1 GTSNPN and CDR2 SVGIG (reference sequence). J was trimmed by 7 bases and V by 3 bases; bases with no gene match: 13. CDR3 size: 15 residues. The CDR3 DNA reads TGTGCCTGGAGCGCCGAGGGGCAGGGGGCTTTTGAAGCTTTCTTT. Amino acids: CAWSAEGQGAFEAFF.

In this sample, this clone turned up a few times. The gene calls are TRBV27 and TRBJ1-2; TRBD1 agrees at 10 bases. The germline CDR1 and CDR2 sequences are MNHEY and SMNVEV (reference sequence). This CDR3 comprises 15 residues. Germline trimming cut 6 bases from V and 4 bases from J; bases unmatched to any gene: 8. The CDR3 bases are TGTGCCAGCAGCAAGACAGGGGGCGGTGGCTATGGCTACACCTTC. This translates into CASSKTGGGGYGYTF.

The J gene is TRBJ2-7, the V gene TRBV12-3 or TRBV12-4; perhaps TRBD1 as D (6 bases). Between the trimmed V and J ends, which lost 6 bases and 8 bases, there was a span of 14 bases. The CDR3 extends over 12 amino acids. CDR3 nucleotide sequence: TGTGCCAGCAGCGGACAGTTTAAGCAGCAGTACTTC. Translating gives CASSGQFKQQYF.

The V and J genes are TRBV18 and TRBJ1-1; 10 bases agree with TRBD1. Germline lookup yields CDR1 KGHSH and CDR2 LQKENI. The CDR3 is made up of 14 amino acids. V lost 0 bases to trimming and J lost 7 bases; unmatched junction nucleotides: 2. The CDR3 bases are TGTGCCAGCTCACCACCCCGGGACAGGGGTGAAGCTTTCTTT. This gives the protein CASSPPRDRGEAFF.